This TCR beta chain was sequenced in a study of T-cell memory formation after mild COVID-19. Study background: Clusters of TCRs were largely donor specific.

Via MiXCR, TCRdb re-called the 5' RACE reads, giving one row per CDR3 protein. The sample has 57,000 or so distinct CDR3 sequences, roughly 9.9% seen once; the top ten hold about 1.1%. The trim removed 4 bases at V and 2 bases at J, leaving 8 bases unmatched. Germline-derived CDR1 and CDR2 are SEHNR and FQNEAQ (reference sequence). This CDR3 contains 17 residues. This clonotype has ten or more counts. The sequencing input was PBMCs or a T cell subset sorted from them (not recorded which). The sequence was obtained from a man aged 18 to 30 who had mild COVID-19 (a few samples of this study predate the infection). Cell type and time point are not known. The rearrangement joins TRBV7-9 to TRBJ2-1, with 10 bases matching TRBD2. CDR3 region: CASSSNRLAGAYNEQFF. The CDR3, as DNA: TGTGCCAGCAGCTCCAACCGGCTAGCGGGGGCCTACAATGAGCAGTTCTTC. Full variable domain (remainder filled in from reference TRBV7-9 and TRBJ2-1): DTGVSQNPRHKITKRGQNVTFRCDPISEHNRLYWYRQTLGQGPEFLTYFQNEAQLEKSRLLSDRFSAERPKGSFSTLEIQRTEQGDSAMYLCASSSNRLAGAYNEQFFGPGTRLTVL.